These 23 T cell receptor beta chains share one sample of origin, sequenced in a study of patients and donors after allogeneic stem cell transplantation. TCRdb reprocessed the RT-PCR reads with MiXCR, giving one entry per CDR3 protein. The table lists approximately 150,000 distinct CDR3 sequences, 24% of them singletons. The sample was blood, either unsorted or a sorted T cell fraction (not recorded which). Receptor source: a human donor who was either an allogeneic HSCT recipient or a stem cell or donor lymphocyte infusion donor (not recorded which). It is not recorded whose cells these are; they may come from a transplant donor.

The gene calls are TRBV20-1 and TRBJ2-7; 8 positions match TRBD1. Germline V gene data show CDR1 as DFQATT and CDR2 as SNEGSKA (reference sequence). With 3 bases clipped from V and 5 bases from J, the junction kept 6 bases outside the gene matches. The CDR3 is 13 amino acids. This chain's CDR3 is CSASPRGQDEQYF. DNA of the CDR3: TGCAGTGCTAGCCCCAGGGGGCAGGACGAGCAGTACTTC.

This chain links TRBV20-1 with TRBJ1-5, with TRBD1 identical over 7 bases. CDR1 and CDR2 from the germline V gene are DFQATT and SNEGSKA (reference sequence). The CDR3 extends over 16 amino acids. V lost 5 bases to trimming and J lost 0 bases; unmatched junction nucleotides: 10. The DNA for the CDR3 is TGCAGTGCTCCCGACAGGGATGGATATAGCAATCAGCCCCAGCATTTT. This encodes CSAPDRDGYSNQPQHF.

This clonotype was recorded a few times. The V and J genes are TRBV7-9 and TRBJ2-3, with TRBD2 matching 8 bases. The germline V gene has CDR1 SEHNR and CDR2 FQNEAQ (reference sequence). Unmatched junction bases numbered 15, after V lost 5 bases and J lost 2 bases. The CDR3 has 18 residues. The CDR3 loop reads CASSPLYWVAGITDTQYF. CDR3 bases: TGTGCCAGCAGCCCCCTCTATTGGGTAGCGGGGATCACAGATACGCAGTATTTT.

The genes are TRBV7-2 and TRBJ1-3; D call uncertain. Germline CDR1 SGHTA, CDR2 FQGNSA. V gave up 2 bases and J gave up 7 bases, with 6 bases separating them. The CDR3 is 12 amino acids. The CDR3 is CASSLFMNTIYF. The CDR3 DNA reads TGTGCCAGCAGCTTATTCATGAACACCATATATTTT.

The genes are TRBV12-3 or TRBV12-4 and TRBJ2-1; no clear D. This CDR3 spans 13 amino acids. V lost 7 bases and J 5 bases, leaving 12 bases between the germline ends. CDR3 protein: CASKIGLNNEQFF. Here the CDR3 DNA reads TGTGCCAGCAAAATTGGTCTTAACAATGAGCAGTTCTTC.

The chain couples TRBV10-3 to TRBJ1-4, with 7 positions matching TRBD1. CDR3 length: 13 amino acids. Germline trimming cut 8 bases from V and 4 bases from J; bases unmatched to any gene: 4. Germline V gives CDR1 ENHRY, CDR2 SYGVKD. The CDR3 sequence: CAIGTDFNEKLFF. The CDR3 nucleotides read TGTGCCATCGGGACAGATTTTAATGAAAAACTGTTTTTT.

The rearrangement uses TRBV6-2 or TRBV6-3 and TRBJ2-7; D is undetermined. The V end was cut by 8 bases, the J end by 6 bases, with 8 bases between. The CDR3 runs to 10 residues. In germline, CDR1 is MNHEY, CDR2 SVGEGT. In DNA, the CDR3 is TGTGCCAGCGGTCCGTTCGAGCAGTACTTC. Amino acids: CASGPFEQYF.

The table lists this clonotype with many counts. This sequence joins TRBV13 and TRBJ1-1, with TRBD1 as a possible D gene (5 bases). CDR1 and CDR2 from the germline V gene are PRHDT and FYEKMQ (reference sequence). The CDR3 covers 12 residues. The V end was cut by 5 bases, the J end by 6 bases, with 10 bases between. This chain's CDR3 is CASSRTSPEAFF. The CDR3 nucleotides are TGTGCCAGCAGCCGGACAAGCCCTGAAGCTTTCTTT.

The genes are TRBV4-1 and TRBJ1-3; 8 positions match TRBD1. Germline-derived CDR1 and CDR2 are MGHRA and YSYEKL. V lost 1 base to trimming and J lost 8 bases; unmatched junction nucleotides: 13. CDR3 length equals 17 residues. The CDR3 bases are TGCGCCAGCAGCCAAGTGGGACAGGAGAAACTGTACGACACCATATATTTT. This codes for CASSQVGQEKLYDTIYF.

About this clonotype: Since the CDR3 does not end with the conserved phenylalanine or tryptophan, this likely comes from a read error. CDR3 protein: CATQLIWSTDTQYL. The DNA of the CDR3 is TGTGCCACCCAGTTAATTTGGTCCACAGATACGCAGTATCTT. The chain recombines TRBV7-2 with TRBJ2-3; D call uncertain. Germline assignment: CDR1 SGHTA and CDR2 FQGNSA. This CDR3 spans 14 amino acids. V was shortened by 10 bases and J by 2 bases, with 16 bases between the two germline ends.

In this sample, this clonotype turned up once. The chain joins TRBV24-1 to TRBJ2-1; D not certain. Per germline, CDR1 KGHDR and CDR2 SFDVKD. The ends were cut back, 6 bases at V and 10 bases at J, with 18 bases in the middle. The CDR3 is 14 amino acids. CDR3: CATSFRAVDGEQFF. The CDR3 bases are TGTGCCACCAGTTTCCGGGCGGTTGATGGGGAGCAGTTCTTC.

There are a few counts of this clonotype. The gene calls are TRBV30 and TRBJ2-5, with D possibly being TRBD1 (5 bases). Germline CDR1 reads GTSNPN; CDR2 reads SVGIG (reference sequence). Trimming took 2 bases from V and 1 from J, leaving 8 bases between them. The CDR3 is 13 residues long. The CDR3 DNA follows: TGTGCCTGGAGTAGGGGTACCCAAGAGACCCAGTACTTC. Translating it yields CAWSRGTQETQYF. The entire variable domain, with the rest obtained from reference TRBV30 and TRBJ2-5, is as follows: SQTIHQWPATLVQPVGSPLSLECTVEGTSNPNLYWYRQAAGRGLQLLFYSVGIGQISSEVPQNLSASRPQDRQFILSSKKLLLSDSGFYLCAWSRGTQETQYFGPGTRLLVL.

This clonotype appeared a few times. Compared with germline, one end of the junction differs, possibly owing to a read error. The CDR3 reads CASLPGGGTEAFF. The CDR3 nucleotides are TGTGCCAGCTTACCAGGGGGAGGCACTGAAGCTTTCTTT. The chain recombines TRBV18 with TRBJ1-1, with TRBD1 matching 7 bases. The CDR3 covers 13 residues. From germline, CDR1 is KGHSH and CDR2 LQKENI.

For the CDR3, the DNA is TGTGCCATCAGTGAGCTTGCGACACAGAACACTGAAGCTTTCTTT. Its translation is CAISELATQNTEAFF. The V gene is TRBV10-3, the J gene TRBJ1-1; D is undetermined. The CDR3 is 15 amino acids. The V and J ends lost 2 bases and 1 base respectively, with 11 bases between them. Germline assignment: CDR1 ENHRY and CDR2 SYGVKD.

This clonotype came up a few times. The chain recombines TRBV29-1 with TRBJ2-1, with TRBD1 matching over 7 bases. The germline CDR1 and CDR2 sequences are SQVTM and ANQGSEA. The CDR3 has 14 residues. V lost 6 bases, J lost 6 bases, and 11 bases stayed unmatched. The CDR3: CSVEGTAWPNEQFF. CDR3 coding DNA: TGCAGCGTAGAGGGGACAGCATGGCCCAATGAGCAGTTCTTC.

This clonotype was counted between two and nine times. This rearrangement joins TRBV10-3 to TRBJ1-1; D gene uncertain. This CDR3 is 15 amino acids long. Germline V gene sequence: CDR1 ENHRY, CDR2 SYGVKD. The germline V and J ends were trimmed by 0 bases and 8 bases, with 16 bases remaining between them. The CDR3 DNA reads TGTGCCATCAGTGAGTCGTCCAAGGGAAGTGTGGAAGCTTTCTTT. Translated: CAISESSKGSVEAFF.

The sample holds many counts of this clonotype. The rearrangement links TRBV20-1 to TRBJ1-1; D gene uncertain. This CDR3 spans 13 amino acids. Trimming shortened V by 5 bases and J by 2 bases, and 12 bases separated the two germline ends. Germline V gene data show CDR1 as DFQATT and CDR2 as SNEGSKA (reference sequence). In DNA form, the CDR3 reads TGCAGTGCTCCCCGAGGGCACAACACTGAAGCTTTCTTT. Its translation: CSAPRGHNTEAFF.

This chain joins TRBV7-3 and TRBJ1-2; 12 nucleotides align to TRBD1. CDR1 and CDR2 (germline): SGHTA, FQGTGA. The junction had 5 bases not matched to a gene; V was cut back by 5 bases and J by 7 bases. This CDR3 spans 14 amino acids. In DNA form, the CDR3 reads TGTGCCAGCAGCCCGGGACAGGGGGCGCTTGGCTACACCTTC. Residues: CASSPGQGALGYTF. The full variable domain, completed using reference TRBV7-3 and TRBJ1-2, is GAGVSQTPSNKVTEKGKYVELRCDPISGHTALYWYRQSLGQGPEFLIYFQGTGAADDSGLPNDRFFAVRPEGSVSTLKIQRTERGDSAVYLCASSPGQGALGYTFGSGTRLTVV.

This clonotype was seen a few times. The V gene is TRBV20-1, the J gene TRBJ1-2; D uncertain. The length of the CDR3 is 14 residues. Per the germline V gene, CDR1 is DFQATT and CDR2 is SNEGSKA (reference sequence). The V gene lost 6 bases and the J gene lost 0 bases, with 14 bases spanning the gap. This CDR3 is CSATKDGSNYGYTF. The CDR3 nucleotides read TGCAGTGCCACCAAGGATGGTTCTAACTATGGCTACACCTTC.

This clonotype was recorded a few times. The V gene is TRBV7-8, the J gene TRBJ1-4; no clear D. CDR3 length equals 19 residues. Germline CDR1 is SGHVS and CDR2 is FQNEAQ. V was clipped by 7 bases and J by 2 bases, with 26 bases between them. The CDR3 nucleotides read TGTGCCAGCACCCACGATTATCTAGGCTGGATCGTGACTAATGAAAAACTGTTTTTT. Encoded protein: CASTHDYLGWIVTNEKLFF.

V and J are TRBV5-1 and TRBJ1-1; 9 bases are a match to TRBD1. This CDR3 is built from 16 residues. J was trimmed by 1 base and V by 3 bases; bases with no gene match: 7. Germline V gene lookup returns CDR1 SGHRS and CDR2 YFSETQ. CDR3 DNA: TGCGCCAGCAGCTATATACCACAGGGGGCGAACACTGAAGCTTTCTTT. This gives the protein CASSYIPQGANTEAFF.

CDR3 loop: CASSPHGAEQFF. The CDR3 DNA reads TGTGCCAGCAGTCCACATGGGGCTGAGCAGTTCTTC. The gene calls are TRBV12-3 or TRBV12-4 and TRBJ2-1; maybe TRBD1 (5 bases). Trimming removed 5 bases at V and 9 bases at J, with 11 bases between. The CDR3 loop spans 12 amino acids.

The rearrangement links TRBV2 to TRBJ2-1; 9 bases agree with TRBD1. Germline trimming cut 3 bases from V and 7 bases from J; bases unmatched to any gene: 25. This CDR3 spans 21 amino acids. Germline V gene lookup returns CDR1 SNHLY and CDR2 FYNNEI. The CDR3 nucleotides are TGTGCCAGCAGTGACTGGGGACAGGGTAAAACATACGGTCCCCCGTGGAATGAGCAGTTCTTC. This translates into CASSDWGQGKTYGPPWNEQFF.